What follows are 5 T cell receptor beta chains derived from one specimen sequenced in a study of blood T cell repertoires in COVID-19. TCRdb's copy holds only in-frame clones and misses some; the assay was immunoSEQ multiplex PCR. This table holds 95,000 to 150,000 clones, around 86% found once. Input material: peripheral blood. The origin of the receptors is a man in his forties with acute or convalescent COVID-19.

The chain combines TRBV5-1 with TRBJ2-3; 9 bases fit TRBD2. V shed 0 bases and J 6 bases; nucleotides not matched to a gene: 8. The CDR3 covers 16 residues. Per germline, CDR1 SGHRS and CDR2 YFSETQ. CDR3 sequence (DNA): TGCGCCAGCAGCTTGGGGCGGCGGGAGGGCTTGGATACGCAGTATTTT. Translating it yields CASSLGRREGLDTQYF. Variable domain in full (rest from reference TRBV5-1 and TRBJ2-3): KAGVTQTPRYLIKTRGQQVTLSCSPISGHRSVSWYQQTPGQGLQFLFEYFSETQRNKGNFPGRFSGRQFSNSRSEMNVSTLELGDSALYLCASSLGRREGLDTQYFGPGTRLTVL.

The chain employs TRBV18 and TRBJ1-3; weak D call: TRBD1 (5 bases). Deletions cut 5 bases from V and 0 bases from J, with 8 bases between. This CDR3 is built from 14 residues. Per the germline V gene, CDR1 is KGHSH and CDR2 is LQKENI. The CDR3 spells CASSLGLSGNTIYF. The CDR3 DNA sequence: TGTGCCAGCTCATTGGGGCTCTCTGGAAACACCATATATTTT. The full variable domain, rest sourced from reference TRBV18 and TRBJ1-3, is NAGVMQNPRHLVRRRGQEARLRCSPMKGHSHVYWYRQLPEEGLKFMVYLQKENIIDESGMPKERFSAEFPKEGPSILRIQQVVRGDSAAYFCASSLGLSGNTIYFGEGSWLTVV.

This clone appeared a single time. J is TRBJ1-5 and V is TRBV30; D is ambiguous. In germline, CDR1 is GTSNPN, CDR2 SVGIG (reference sequence). Trimming took off 3 bases at V and 0 bases at J, with 9 bases between the two ends. The CDR3 sequence is 14 residues long. CDR3 sequence: CAWRSVNSNQPQHF. In DNA form, the CDR3 reads TGTGCCTGGAGGTCAGTTAATAGCAATCAGCCCCAGCATTTT. Full variable domain (rest looked up from reference TRBV30 and TRBJ1-5): SQTIHQWPATLVQPVGSPLSLECTVEGTSNPNLYWYRQAAGRGLQLLFYSVGIGQISSEVPQNLSASRPQDRQFILSSKKLLLSDSGFYLCAWRSVNSNQPQHFGDGTRLSIL.

This rearrangement joins TRBV9 to TRBJ2-1; TRBD2 aligns across 9 bases. The CDR3 length is 15 residues. Germline V gene lookup returns CDR1 SGDLS and CDR2 YYNGEE. V dropped 3 bases and J dropped 8; count of bases not matched to a gene: 9. The CDR3 protein is CASSGLAGGPYEQFF. For the CDR3, the DNA is TGTGCCAGCAGCGGGTTGGCGGGGGGGCCCTATGAGCAGTTCTTC.

This CDR3 reads CASSVAPRTSGRATDTQYF. DNA for the CDR3: TGTGCCAGCAGCGTAGCCCCCCGGACTAGCGGGAGGGCCACAGATACGCAGTATTTT. The chain has TRBV9 and TRBJ2-3, with TRBD2 matching 15 bases. V lost 0 bases and J lost 2; bases outside the gene matches: 7. The CDR3 sequence is 19 residues long. Germline CDR1 is SGDLS and CDR2 is YYNGEE.